Each of the 32 T cell receptor beta chains below was sequenced from the same sample in a study of blood T cell repertoires in COVID-19. Clones were read by immunoSEQ multiplex PCR, and TCRdb kept only the in-frame ones, dropping some. This table has hundreds of thousands of clones, about 87% appearing once. Material: peripheral blood. These receptors were collected from a woman aged 50 to 65 with COVID-19, enrolled during active disease.

The chain carries TRBV7-6 and TRBJ2-1; TRBD2 matches at 7 bases. CDR3 length equals 16 residues. The germline gives CDR1 SGHVS, CDR2 FNYEAQ. Trimming took 1 base from V and 4 from J; bases not matched to a gene: 7. In nucleotides, the CDR3 is TGTGCCAGCAGCTTAGGTCTAGCGGAACTTTACAATGAGCAGTTCTTC. Amino acid sequence: CASSLGLAELYNEQFF.

This rearrangement joins TRBV28 to TRBJ1-4; 7 bases agree with TRBD1. Germline V gene lookup returns CDR1 MDHEN and CDR2 SYDVKM. The length of the CDR3 is 14 residues. V trimming: 3 bases; J trimming: 4 bases; junction bases outside the gene matches: 2. The CDR3 DNA reads TGTGCCAGCAGTTTGACAGGGTTTAATGAAAAACTGTTTTTT. This encodes CASSLTGFNEKLFF.

This clone was seen a single time. The J gene is TRBJ2-5, the V gene TRBV7-9; the match to TRBD1 covers 8 bases. The CDR3 is made up of 15 amino acids. The germline V gene has CDR1 SEHNR and CDR2 FQNEAQ (reference sequence). V lost 5 bases and J lost 1; bases outside the gene matches: 6. The chain's CDR3 is CASSPGQGGQETQYF. The CDR3 DNA follows: TGTGCCAGCAGCCCAGGACAGGGAGGCCAAGAGACCCAGTACTTC.

The CDR3 loop is CAWRHPRGLVAEQYF. CDR3 bases: TGTGCCTGGAGGCACCCCAGAGGCCTAGTAGCCGAGCAGTACTTC. The V and J genes are TRBV30 and TRBJ2-7; D is undetermined. Between the trimmed V and J ends, which lost 3 bases and 6 bases, there was a span of 21 bases. This CDR3 is built from 15 residues. Germline CDR1 is GTSNPN and CDR2 is SVGIG (reference sequence). The full variable domain, rest sourced from reference TRBV30 and TRBJ2-7, is SQTIHQWPATLVQPVGSPLSLECTVEGTSNPNLYWYRQAAGRGLQLLFYSVGIGQISSEVPQNLSASRPQDRQFILSSKKLLLSDSGFYLCAWRHPRGLVAEQYFGPGTRLTVT.

The chain recombines TRBV29-1 with TRBJ1-5, with D perhaps TRBD1 (5 bases). Germline values: CDR1 SQVTM, CDR2 ANQGSEA. V was pared by 7 bases and J by 9 bases, with 16 bases between. There are 12 residues in the CDR3. The CDR3 loop reads CSALQGGGPQHF. The DNA of the CDR3 is TGCAGCGCCCTCCAGGGCGGGGGGCCCCAGCATTTT.

The chain combines TRBV5-4 with TRBJ1-6, with D uncertain. Germline assignment: CDR1 SGHNT and CDR2 YYREEE (reference sequence). V was pared by 5 bases and J by 5 bases, with 11 bases between. CDR3 size: 14 residues. CDR3 loop: CASSGRDNNSPLHF. The CDR3 nucleotides read TGTGCCAGCAGTGGGAGAGATAATAATTCACCCCTCCACTTT.

This clone came up once. Additional DNA sequences in this sample encode the identical CDR3. The chain is built from TRBV18 and TRBJ1-1; a possible D gene is TRBD1 (6 bases). Germline values: CDR1 KGHSH, CDR2 LQKENI. Trimming removed 6 bases at V and 5 bases at J, with 10 bases between. The CDR3 extends over 12 amino acids. The CDR3 spells CASSPQGTEAFF. In DNA, the CDR3 is TGTGCCAGCTCGCCCCAGGGGACTGAAGCTTTCTTT.

This clone turned up a few times. The V and J genes are TRBV6-5 and TRBJ1-5; D remains ambiguous. Germline CDR1 and CDR2: MNHEY and SVGAGI. V gave up 5 bases and J gave up 9 bases, with 11 bases separating them. The CDR3 sequence is 12 residues long. The DNA for the CDR3 is TGTGCCAGCAGTCAGAATGGAGGGCCCCAGCATTTT. Amino acids: CASSQNGGPQHF.

The V call is TRBV7-2, the J call TRBJ2-3; possible D gene TRBD2, 6 bases. The CDR3 contains 17 residues. Per the germline V gene, CDR1 is SGHTA and CDR2 is FQGNSA. With 7 bases removed from V and 1 base from J, the gap between germline ends came to 21 bases. The chain's CDR3 is CASNTPLIGGGTDTQYF. In DNA, the CDR3 is TGTGCCAGCAACACCCCTCTCATTGGAGGGGGCACAGATACGCAGTATTTT.

The genes are TRBV5-1 and TRBJ2-1; the match to TRBD2 covers 13 bases. The CDR3 contains 15 residues. CDR1 is SGHRS, CDR2 YFSETQ, per germline. J was trimmed by 8 bases and V by 1 base; bases with no gene match: 3. Here the CDR3 DNA reads TGCGCCAGCAGCTTGATTACTAGCGGGGGGGATGAGCAGTTCTTC. Amino acids: CASSLITSGGDEQFF. Variable domain in full (rest from reference TRBV5-1 and TRBJ2-1): KAGVTQTPRYLIKTRGQQVTLSCSPISGHRSVSWYQQTPGQGLQFLFEYFSETQRNKGNFPGRFSGRQFSNSRSEMNVSTLELGDSALYLCASSLITSGGDEQFFGPGTRLTVL.

This chain connects TRBV3-1 (or the pseudogene TRBV3-2) to TRBJ1-2; no definite D call. Trimming stripped 6 bases from V and 4 bases from J, with 15 bases between. This CDR3 contains 14 residues. From germline, CDR1 is LGHDT and CDR2 YNNKEL (reference sequence). CDR3: CASSREGPFYGYTF. As DNA, the CDR3 is TGTGCCAGCAGTCGCGAGGGTCCCTTCTATGGCTACACCTTC.

This rearrangement joins TRBV29-1 to TRBJ1-2, with D tentatively TRBD1 (5 bases). CDR3 length: 12 amino acids. Germline loops: CDR1 SQVTM, CDR2 ANQGSEA. V shed 3 bases and J shed 6 bases, with 11 bases lying between them. The CDR3 loop reads CSVETGGNGYTF. CDR3 bases: TGCAGCGTTGAGACTGGGGGGAATGGCTACACCTTC.

The V and J genes are TRBV7-3 and TRBJ2-5; TRBD1 matches at 9 bases. V lost 4 bases, J lost 4 bases, and 7 bases stayed unmatched. The CDR3 covers 15 residues. CDR1 SGHTA and CDR2 FQGTGA come from the germline V gene. The CDR3 spells CASSSGSGQGETQYF. Here the CDR3 DNA reads TGTGCCAGCAGCTCCGGCTCGGGACAGGGAGAGACCCAGTACTTC.

V usage is TRBV6-5 and J usage is TRBJ1-4; a possible D gene is TRBD1 (6 bases). In germline, CDR1 is MNHEY, CDR2 SVGAGI. V dropped 6 bases and J dropped 6 bases, with 8 bases sitting between them. This CDR3 region has 12 residues. The CDR3, as DNA: TGTGCCAGCAGCGCAGGGGATGAAAAACTGTTTTTT. Protein product: CASSAGDEKLFF.

This clone was observed once. V usage is TRBV19 and J usage is TRBJ1-5, with D maybe TRBD1 (5 bases). Trimming removed 8 bases at V and 0 bases at J, with 14 bases between. Germline CDR1 and CDR2: LNHDA and SQIVND (reference sequence). This CDR3 spans 15 amino acids. The CDR3 DNA reads as TGTGCCAGTTTGGTACGGACACATAGCAATCAGCCCCAGCATTTT. It specifies CASLVRTHSNQPQHF.

The genes are TRBV5-4 and TRBJ1-2; D may be TRBD1 (5 bases). Germline V gene sequence: CDR1 SGHNT, CDR2 YYREEE (reference sequence). Trimming removed 2 bases from V and 8 bases from J, with 13 bases in between. The CDR3 consists of 13 residues. In DNA, the CDR3 is TGTGCCAGCAGCTTTGCGGGGGTGGGCGGCTACACCTTC. Protein sequence: CASSFAGVGGYTF. Drawing the rest from reference TRBV5-4 and TRBJ1-2, the complete variable domain is ETGVTQSPTHLIKTRGQQVTLRCSSQSGHNTVSWYQQALGQGPQFIFQYYREEENGRGNFPPRFSGLQFPNYSSELNVNALELDDSALYLCASSFAGVGGYTFGSGTRLTVV.

This clone appeared a single time. This chain connects TRBV15 to TRBJ2-7; 10 bases agree with TRBD2. Germline V gene data show CDR1 as LNHNV and CDR2 as YYDKDF (reference sequence). The V and J ends lost 0 bases and 5 bases, in that order; junction bases with no gene match: 10. The CDR3 sequence is 17 residues long. CDR3 protein: CATSREIKTSGFHEQYF. CDR3 nucleotides: TGTGCCACCAGCAGAGAAATAAAGACTAGCGGGTTCCACGAGCAGTACTTC.

The CDR3 bases are TGTGCCAGCAGCTTTGGGACAAGGGGAAGCTACACCTTC. Protein: CASSFGTRGSYTF. The chain uses TRBV7-9 and TRBJ1-2; the D gene is possibly TRBD1 (6 bases). Germline CDR1 SEHNR, CDR2 FQNEAQ (reference sequence). V was clipped by 3 bases and J by 9 bases, with 14 bases between them. The CDR3 is 13 residues long.

The V and J genes are TRBV3-1 (or the pseudogene TRBV3-2) and TRBJ2-3; possible D gene TRBD2, 6 bases. The CDR3 is made up of 15 amino acids. Germline assignment: CDR1 LGHDT and CDR2 YNNKEL (reference sequence). Trimming removed 4 bases at V and 8 bases at J, with 19 bases between. CDR3: CASSPSGLAEGTQYF. CDR3 DNA sequence: TGTGCCAGCAGCCCTTCGGGACTGGCAGAGGGTACGCAGTATTTT.

Only one count was recorded for this clone. V is TRBV5-6 and J is TRBJ2-7, with a tentative D call TRBD2 (6 bases). V was shortened by 1 base and J by 5 bases, with 10 bases between the two germline ends. The germline gives CDR1 SGHDT, CDR2 YYEEEE. The CDR3 extends over 13 amino acids. The CDR3 is CASSLTGADEQYF. The CDR3 DNA reads TGTGCCAGCAGCTTGACGGGAGCTGACGAGCAGTACTTC.

The V call is TRBV2, the J call TRBJ2-5; D gene ambiguous. There are 11 residues in the CDR3. V lost 3 bases to trimming and J lost 9 bases, with 8 bases between them. CDR1 is SNHLY, CDR2 FYNNEI, per germline. This chain's CDR3 is CASSEPQAQYF. The CDR3 DNA follows: TGTGCCAGCAGTGAGCCCCAGGCCCAGTACTTC.

This sequence joins TRBV30 and TRBJ1-4; possible D gene TRBD1, 6 bases. Trimming took off 5 bases at V and 0 bases at J, with 13 bases between the two ends. There are 15 residues in the CDR3. Germline V gives CDR1 GTSNPN, CDR2 SVGIG (reference sequence). The CDR3 loop is CAWGRGGATNEKLFF. The CDR3 DNA reads as TGTGCCTGGGGGCGAGGGGGGGCAACTAATGAAAAACTGTTTTTT.

The chain carries TRBV29-1 and TRBJ2-3, with TRBD2 matching 16 bases. The germline V gene has CDR1 SQVTM and CDR2 ANQGSEA. The CDR3 spans 15 residues. With V trimmed by 3 bases and J by 7 bases, 4 bases remained unmatched. CDR3 sequence (DNA): TGCAGCGTTGATGGGACTAGCGGGAGGGTTTATACGCAGTATTTT. It encodes CSVDGTSGRVYTQYF.

In its sample, this clone was seen a few times. The rearrangement links TRBV19 to TRBJ1-5, with 9 bases lining up with TRBD1. Looked up from germline, CDR1 is LNHDA and CDR2 is SQIVND (reference sequence). V gave up 5 bases and J gave up 6 bases; unmatched junction bases: 5. CDR3 length: 14 amino acids. The chain's CDR3 is CASSETGGGQPQHF. The CDR3 DNA sequence: TGTGCCAGTAGTGAAACAGGGGGCGGTCAGCCCCAGCATTTT.

Of note for this clone: This sample includes further DNA sequences coding for the same CDR3. CDR3 bases: TGTGCCAGCAGCTCCACCGGGACTAGCTCCTACGAGCAGTACTTC. This codes for CASSSTGTSSYEQYF. The chain employs TRBV5-4 and TRBJ2-7, with 8 nucleotides matching TRBD2. V lost 3 bases and J lost 0; bases outside the gene matches: 5. From germline, CDR1 is SGHNT and CDR2 YYREEE (reference sequence). This CDR3 comprises 15 residues.

This chain links TRBV7-9 with TRBJ1-4; D is uncertain. Trimming pared 3 bases from V and 4 bases from J, leaving 6 bases between. The germline V gene encodes CDR1 SEHNR and CDR2 FQNEAQ (reference sequence). The CDR3 has 13 residues. The CDR3 loop is CASSFAVNEKLFF. CDR3 DNA sequence: TGTGCCAGCAGCTTCGCGGTTAATGAAAAACTGTTTTTT.

The chain couples TRBV4-2 to TRBJ2-3; 9 nucleotides align to TRBD2. Germline V gene data show CDR1 as LGHNA and CDR2 as YNFKEQ. CDR3 length equals 21 residues. V gave up 3 bases and J gave up 0 bases; unmatched junction bases: 19. The CDR3 loop reads CASSHAAGLAGNSFSTDTQYF. CDR3 DNA sequence: TGTGCCAGCAGCCATGCAGCCGGGCTAGCGGGGAATTCTTTTAGCACAGATACGCAGTATTTT.

This clone has a handful of counts. V gene TRBV6-5 combines with J gene TRBJ2-7; D perhaps matches TRBD2 (6 bases). Trimming removed 2 bases from V and 0 bases from J, with 14 bases in between. CDR1 and CDR2 from the germline V gene are MNHEY and SVGAGI. The CDR3 is 16 amino acids. CDR3 loop: CASSYAGPTSSYEQYF. DNA for the CDR3: TGTGCCAGCAGTTACGCGGGACCGACCAGCTCCTACGAGCAGTACTTC.

The chain joins TRBV18 to TRBJ1-1; 7 bases are a match to TRBD1. Germline V CDR1 and CDR2: KGHSH, LQKENI. With V trimmed by 3 bases and J by 0 bases, 4 bases remained unmatched. The CDR3 has 15 amino acids. CDR3 in amino acids: CASSPGQIMNTEAFF. CDR3 sequence (DNA): TGTGCCAGCTCACCGGGACAGATTATGAACACTGAAGCTTTCTTT.

This chain joins TRBV27 and TRBJ2-7, with TRBD1 matching 9 bases. CDR3 length equals 15 residues. The V and J ends lost 3 bases and 2 bases, in that order; junction bases with no gene match: 5. Germline CDR1 and CDR2: MNHEY and SMNVEV (reference sequence). This chain's CDR3 is CASSLKGQGTYEQYF. CDR3 nucleotides: TGTGCCAGCAGTTTGAAGGGACAGGGTACCTACGAGCAGTACTTC.

This chain connects TRBV30 to TRBJ1-2; D unresolved. V shed 6 bases and J shed 9 bases, with 14 bases lying between them. The CDR3 covers 11 residues. Germline loops: CDR1 GTSNPN, CDR2 SVGIG (reference sequence). The CDR3 DNA reads as TGTGCCTGCGTTTACAGTGGTAGCTACACCTTC. Translated: CACVYSGSYTF.

This clone was detected only once. V usage is TRBV5-1 and J usage is TRBJ1-1, with D unresolved. V lost 1 base and J lost 1, with 5 bases in between. Germline CDR1 and CDR2: SGHRS and YFSETQ. The length of the CDR3 is 13 residues. The CDR3 DNA is TGCGCCAGCAGCTTGACAGCGAACACTGAAGCTTTCTTT. Encoded protein: CASSLTANTEAFF.